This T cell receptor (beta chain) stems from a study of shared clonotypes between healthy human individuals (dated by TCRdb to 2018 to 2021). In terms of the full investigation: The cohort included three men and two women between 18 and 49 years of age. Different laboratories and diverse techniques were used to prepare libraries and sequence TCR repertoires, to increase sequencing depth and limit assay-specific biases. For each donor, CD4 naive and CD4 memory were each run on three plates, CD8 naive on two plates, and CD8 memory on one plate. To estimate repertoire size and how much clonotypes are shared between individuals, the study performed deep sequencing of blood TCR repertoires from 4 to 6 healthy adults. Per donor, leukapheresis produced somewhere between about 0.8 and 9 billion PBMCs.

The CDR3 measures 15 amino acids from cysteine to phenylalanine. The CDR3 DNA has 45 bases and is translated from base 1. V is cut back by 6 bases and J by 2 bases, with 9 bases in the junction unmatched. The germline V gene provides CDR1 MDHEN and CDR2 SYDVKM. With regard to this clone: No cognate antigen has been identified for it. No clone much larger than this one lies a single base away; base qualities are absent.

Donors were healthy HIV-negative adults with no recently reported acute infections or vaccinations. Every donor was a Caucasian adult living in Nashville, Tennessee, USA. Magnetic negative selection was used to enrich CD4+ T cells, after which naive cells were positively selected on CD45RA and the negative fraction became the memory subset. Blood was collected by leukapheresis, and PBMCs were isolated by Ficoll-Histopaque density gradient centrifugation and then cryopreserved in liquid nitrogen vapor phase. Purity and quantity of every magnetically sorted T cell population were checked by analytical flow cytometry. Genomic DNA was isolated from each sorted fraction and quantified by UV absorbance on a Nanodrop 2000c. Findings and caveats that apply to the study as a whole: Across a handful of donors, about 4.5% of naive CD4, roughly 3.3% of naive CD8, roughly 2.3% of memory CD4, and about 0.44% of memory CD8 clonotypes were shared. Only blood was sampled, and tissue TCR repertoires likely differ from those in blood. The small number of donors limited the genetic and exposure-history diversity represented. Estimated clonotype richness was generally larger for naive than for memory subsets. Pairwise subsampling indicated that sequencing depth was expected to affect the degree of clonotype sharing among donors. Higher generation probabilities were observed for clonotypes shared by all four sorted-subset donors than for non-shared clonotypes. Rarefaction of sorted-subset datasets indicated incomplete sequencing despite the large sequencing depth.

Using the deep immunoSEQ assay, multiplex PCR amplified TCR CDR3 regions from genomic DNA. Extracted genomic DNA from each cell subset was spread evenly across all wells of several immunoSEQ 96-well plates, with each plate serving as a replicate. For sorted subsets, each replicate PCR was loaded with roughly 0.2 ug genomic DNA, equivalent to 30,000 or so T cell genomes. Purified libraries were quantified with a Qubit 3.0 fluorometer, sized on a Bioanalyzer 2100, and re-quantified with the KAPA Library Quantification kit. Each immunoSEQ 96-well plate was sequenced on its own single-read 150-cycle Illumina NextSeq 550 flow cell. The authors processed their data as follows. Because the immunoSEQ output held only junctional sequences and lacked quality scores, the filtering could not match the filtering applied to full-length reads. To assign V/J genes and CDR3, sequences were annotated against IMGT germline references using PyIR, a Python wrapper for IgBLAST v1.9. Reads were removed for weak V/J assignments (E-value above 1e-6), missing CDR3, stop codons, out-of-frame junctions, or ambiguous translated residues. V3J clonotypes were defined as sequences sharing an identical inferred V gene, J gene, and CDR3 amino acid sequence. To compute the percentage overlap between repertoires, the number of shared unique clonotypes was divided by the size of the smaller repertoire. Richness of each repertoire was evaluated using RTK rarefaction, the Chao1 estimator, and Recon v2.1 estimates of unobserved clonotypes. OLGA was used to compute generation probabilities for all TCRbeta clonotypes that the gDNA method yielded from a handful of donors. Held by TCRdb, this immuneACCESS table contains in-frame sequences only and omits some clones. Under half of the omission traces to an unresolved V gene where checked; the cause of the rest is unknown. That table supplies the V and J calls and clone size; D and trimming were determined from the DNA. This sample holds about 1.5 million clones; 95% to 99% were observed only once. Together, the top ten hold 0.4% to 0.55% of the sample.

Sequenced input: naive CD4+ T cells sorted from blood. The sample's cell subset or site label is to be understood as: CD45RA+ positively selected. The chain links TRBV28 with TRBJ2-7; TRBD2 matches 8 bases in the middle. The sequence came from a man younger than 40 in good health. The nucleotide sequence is TGTGCCAGCAGCCTATCCACTAGCGGTACCTACGAGCAGTACTTC. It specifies CASSLSTSGTYEQYF.